Below are 27 T cell receptor beta chains sequenced from a single sample in a study of control samples from healthy donors and cancer patients. Using immunoSEQ multiplex PCR, the repertoire was profiled, and TCRdb retains in-frame clones only, with some absent. Among around 85,000 clones listed, over 90% were seen once. The sample taken for sequencing was blood. Receptors were obtained from a woman between 18 and 29 years old in good health.

This rearrangement joins TRBV3-1 (or the pseudogene TRBV3-2) to TRBJ2-3, with 11 positions matching TRBD2. J was trimmed by 6 bases and V by 4 bases; bases with no gene match: 15. The CDR3 length is 18 residues. Germline V lookup: CDR1 LGHDT, CDR2 YNNKEL (reference sequence). The CDR3 nucleotides are TGTGCCAGCAGCCGGTCGACAACTAGCGGGAGTTCAGGGGATACGCAGTATTTT. Protein sequence: CASSRSTTSGSSGDTQYF.

This chain uses TRBV28 with TRBJ1-1, with D maybe TRBD1 (5 bases). Per the germline V gene, CDR1 is MDHEN and CDR2 is SYDVKM. The CDR3 loop spans 15 amino acids. V shed 2 bases and J shed 2 bases, with 12 bases lying between them. The CDR3 protein is CASSLGGVPNTEAFF. As DNA, the CDR3 is TGTGCCAGCAGTTTAGGAGGGGTCCCTAACACTGAAGCTTTCTTT.

This chain uses TRBV28 with TRBJ2-7; tentatively, D is TRBD1 (7 bases). This CDR3 has 15 amino acids. V lost 6 bases to trimming and J lost 3 bases, with 18 bases between them. The V gene's germline CDR1 is MDHEN and CDR2 SYDVKM. Here the CDR3 reads CASRPRRDRNYEQYF. The CDR3, as DNA: TGTGCCAGCAGACCACGGCGGGACAGAAACTACGAGCAGTACTTC.

V is TRBV14 and J is TRBJ2-3, with D possibly matching TRBD2 (5 bases). The germline V gene encodes CDR1 SGHDN and CDR2 FVKESK. The CDR3 is 14 residues long. Trimming took 4 bases from V and 6 from J, leaving 14 bases between them. CDR3 loop: CASSLYGVKDTQYF. Here the CDR3 DNA reads TGTGCCAGCAGCCTCTACGGGGTGAAGGATACGCAGTATTTT.

DNA of the CDR3: TGTGCCACCAGAGGACGGGGCCAAGAGACCCAGTACTTC. Translating gives CATRGRGQETQYF. The chain carries TRBV24-1 and TRBJ2-5; tentative D call: TRBD2 (5 bases). CDR1 KGHDR and CDR2 SFDVKD come from the germline V gene. The V end lost 7 bases, the J end lost 1 base, and 9 bases lay between the germline ends. This CDR3 is built from 13 residues.

The chain couples TRBV6-2 or TRBV6-3 to TRBJ2-2; D gene ambiguous. Trimming took 1 base from V and 4 from J, leaving 4 bases between them. Germline CDR1 is MNHEY and CDR2 is SVGEGT. This CDR3 contains 13 residues. The CDR3 is CASSYLGTGELFF. Written as DNA, the CDR3 is TGTGCCAGCAGTTACTTGGGCACCGGGGAGCTGTTTTTT.

The chain recombines TRBV25-1 with TRBJ1-1; TRBD1 might be the D (5 bases). With 3 bases removed from V and 1 base from J, the gap between germline ends came to 9 bases. CDR1 and CDR2 from the germline V gene are MGHDK and SYGVNS. The CDR3 totals 14 residues. As DNA, the CDR3 is TGTGCCAGCAGTGACGGGGGATCGAACACTGAAGCTTTCTTT. It translates to CASSDGGSNTEAFF.

V gene TRBV6-2 or TRBV6-3 combines with J gene TRBJ2-4; 7 positions match TRBD1. V shed 0 bases, J shed 5 bases, and the junction held 10 bases outside the gene matches. Germline assignment: CDR1 MNHEY and CDR2 SVGEGT. The CDR3 consists of 17 residues. The CDR3: CASSYSIRQGGQNIQYF. The CDR3 DNA is TGTGCCAGCAGTTACTCCATCAGACAGGGTGGGCAAAACATTCAGTACTTC.

The chain uses TRBV5-5 and TRBJ2-1; no firm D call. Trimming shortened V by 4 bases and J by 5 bases, and 10 bases separated the two germline ends. Germline CDR1 and CDR2: SGHKS and YYEKEE (reference sequence). This CDR3 spans 13 amino acids. Written as DNA, the CDR3 is TGTGCCAGCAGCCCCCAAATAAACAATGAGCAGTTCTTC. Amino acids: CASSPQINNEQFF.

This clone occurred once. The V gene is TRBV27, the J gene TRBJ2-1, with TRBD1 matching 10 bases. The junction had 3 bases not matched to a gene; V was cut back by 4 bases and J by 12 bases. This CDR3 spans 12 amino acids. In germline, CDR1 is MNHEY, CDR2 SMNVEV (reference sequence). This chain's CDR3 is CASSSRTGGQFF. CDR3 coding DNA: TGTGCCAGCAGTTCCCGGACAGGGGGGCAGTTCTTC.

V and J are TRBV20-1 and TRBJ1-1; D may be TRBD1 (5 bases). Germline assignment: CDR1 DFQATT and CDR2 SNEGSKA (reference sequence). The CDR3 consists of 11 residues. With 1 base removed from V and 5 bases from J, the gap between germline ends came to 5 bases. The CDR3 DNA follows: TGCAGTGCTAGAGCAGGGACTGAAGCTTTCTTT. Amino acid sequence: CSARAGTEAFF.

The CDR3 DNA reads TGTGCCAGTAGTGCGGGGATCGGGGAGCTGTTTTTT. Its translation is CASSAGIGELFF. This sequence joins TRBV19 and TRBJ2-2, with D possibly being TRBD2 (6 bases). This CDR3 is built from 12 residues. The V end lost 5 bases, the J end lost 7 bases, and 8 bases lay between the germline ends. The germline V gene encodes CDR1 LNHDA and CDR2 SQIVND (reference sequence).

The V and J genes are TRBV19 and TRBJ2-7; tentatively, D is TRBD1 (6 bases). V lost 6 bases to trimming and J lost 4 bases, with 7 bases between them. This CDR3 has 11 amino acids. Germline values: CDR1 LNHDA, CDR2 SQIVND (reference sequence). CDR3 protein: CASSQGYEQYF. The DNA for the CDR3 is TGTGCCAGTAGCCAGGGGTACGAGCAGTACTTC.

The chain recombines TRBV7-2 with TRBJ1-5; 9 nucleotides match TRBD1. CDR3 length: 16 amino acids. Germline V gene data show CDR1 as SGHTA and CDR2 as FQGNSA. Germline trimming cut 4 bases from V and 3 bases from J; bases unmatched to any gene: 7. The DNA of the CDR3 is TGTGCCAGCAGCTCGGGGACAGGGAGGGCCAATCAGCCCCAGCATTTT. This encodes CASSSGTGRANQPQHF.

The CDR3 is CASSENRGNQPQHF. The CDR3 DNA reads TGTGCCAGCAGTGAAAACAGGGGGAATCAGCCCCAGCATTTT. J is TRBJ1-5 and V is TRBV6-1, with 8 positions matching TRBD1. Germline V gives CDR1 MNHNS, CDR2 SASEGT. Trimming removed 2 bases from V and 4 bases from J; junction bases left unmatched: 1. CDR3 length: 14 residues.

A single count supports this clone. The rearrangement links TRBV5-4 to TRBJ2-1, with 7 bases aligning to TRBD2. The CDR3 totals 18 residues. V lost 2 bases and J lost 0; bases outside the gene matches: 11. The germline V gene has CDR1 SGHNT and CDR2 YYREEE (reference sequence). Written as DNA, the CDR3 is TGTGCCAGCAGCTTTGGTGCTAGCGGAATCGGCTCCTACAATGAGCAGTTCTTC. As protein: CASSFGASGIGSYNEQFF.

This clone was picked up one time. This chain connects TRBV7-9 to TRBJ1-1, with no clear D. This CDR3 is 17 amino acids long. V shed 5 bases and J shed 0 bases, with 19 bases lying between them. Looked up from germline, CDR1 is SEHNR and CDR2 is FQNEAQ (reference sequence). The CDR3 DNA follows: TGTGCCAGCAGCCCTTTCTCGGGAGGCCGCATGAACACTGAAGCTTTCTTT. It is translated as CASSPFSGGRMNTEAFF.

V usage is TRBV27 and J usage is TRBJ2-3; tentative D call: TRBD2 (6 bases). Trimming shortened V by 0 bases and J by 2 bases, and 15 bases separated the two germline ends. The CDR3 contains 17 residues. The germline V gene has CDR1 MNHEY and CDR2 SMNVEV (reference sequence). CDR3 residues: CASSLSTSGLHTDTQYF. The CDR3 region has the DNA TGTGCCAGCAGTTTATCGACGTCGGGACTCCACACAGATACGCAGTATTTT.

Concerning this clone: Other DNA sequences in the same sample also yield this CDR3. The V call is TRBV3-1 (or the pseudogene TRBV3-2), the J call TRBJ2-7, with a tentative D call TRBD1 (5 bases). The germline V gene has CDR1 LGHDT and CDR2 YNNKEL (reference sequence). This CDR3 has 12 residues. Trimming stripped 5 bases from V and 2 bases from J, with 7 bases between. CDR3: CASSRGTYEQYF. The CDR3 nucleotides are TGTGCCAGCAGCAGGGGAACCTACGAGCAGTACTTC.

This chain links TRBV7-9 with TRBJ1-2; D uncertain. This CDR3 has 11 amino acids. V was shortened by 2 bases and J by 6 bases, with 4 bases between the two germline ends. The germline V gene encodes CDR1 SEHNR and CDR2 FQNEAQ (reference sequence). The CDR3 here is CASSLIDGYTF. DNA of the CDR3: TGTGCCAGCAGCTTAATAGATGGCTACACCTTC.

The chain carries TRBV19 and TRBJ2-1, with 7 bases fitting TRBD2. The CDR3 covers 13 residues. The J segment lost 6 bases and the V segment lost 4 bases, leaving 3 bases of the junction unmatched. Germline values: CDR1 LNHDA, CDR2 SQIVND (reference sequence). CDR3 bases: TGTGCCAGTAGTACCGGACTAGTCAATGAGCAGTTCTTC. It encodes CASSTGLVNEQFF.

This clone has a single count. This chain joins TRBV5-5 and TRBJ2-3; no clear D gene. Germline V lookup: CDR1 SGHKS, CDR2 YYEKEE (reference sequence). The CDR3 extends over 15 amino acids. V dropped 0 bases and J dropped 0 bases, with 8 bases sitting between them. CDR3 sequence (DNA): TGTGCCAGCAGCTTGGATTGGGGAAGCACAGATACGCAGTATTTT. Encoded protein: CASSLDWGSTDTQYF.

J is TRBJ2-6 and V is TRBV7-9; D gene ambiguous. V was cut by 3 bases and J by 2 bases, with 11 bases left in between. Germline assignment: CDR1 SEHNR and CDR2 FQNEAQ (reference sequence). This CDR3 region has 16 residues. The chain's CDR3 is CASSFTQRAGANVLTF. CDR3 nucleotide sequence: TGTGCCAGCAGCTTTACACAAAGGGCTGGGGCCAACGTCCTGACTTTC.

The count of this clone is one. The CDR3 bases are TGTGCCAGCAGACTGATTGAAAGGGGAGGGCGCGAGCAGTACTTC. It encodes CASRLIERGGREQYF. The chain recombines TRBV2 with TRBJ2-7, with 7 nucleotides matching TRBD2. The CDR3 extends over 15 amino acids. The germline V gene encodes CDR1 SNHLY and CDR2 FYNNEI. Trimming took 6 bases from V and 6 from J; bases not matched to a gene: 14.

The chain carries TRBV28 and TRBJ2-7, with D unresolved. Germline V gives CDR1 MDHEN, CDR2 SYDVKM. The CDR3 contains 14 residues. V was clipped by 8 bases and J by 0 bases, with 14 bases between them. In DNA form, the CDR3 reads TGTGCCAGCGGCTTACTTGGTAGCTCCTACGAGCAGTACTTC. Translating gives CASGLLGSSYEQYF.

J is TRBJ2-1 and V is TRBV19; TRBD2 matches at 13 bases. The CDR3 covers 14 residues. J gave up 9 bases and V 1 base, and 0 bases lay outside the gene matches. CDR1 is LNHDA, CDR2 SQIVND, per germline (reference sequence). Written as DNA, the CDR3 is TGTGCCAGTAGTATAGGACTAGCGGGAGGTGAGCAGTTCTTC. The encoded protein is CASSIGLAGGEQFF.

This chain uses TRBV7-9 with TRBJ2-4, with D uncertain. Trimming cost V 1 base and J 0 bases, with 10 bases left between them. This CDR3 comprises 16 residues. Germline V gene sequence: CDR1 SEHNR, CDR2 FQNEAQ (reference sequence). The CDR3, as DNA: TGTGCCAGCAGCTTAGAAGGGCTCCTAGCCAAAAACATTCAGTACTTC. Its protein is CASSLEGLLAKNIQYF.